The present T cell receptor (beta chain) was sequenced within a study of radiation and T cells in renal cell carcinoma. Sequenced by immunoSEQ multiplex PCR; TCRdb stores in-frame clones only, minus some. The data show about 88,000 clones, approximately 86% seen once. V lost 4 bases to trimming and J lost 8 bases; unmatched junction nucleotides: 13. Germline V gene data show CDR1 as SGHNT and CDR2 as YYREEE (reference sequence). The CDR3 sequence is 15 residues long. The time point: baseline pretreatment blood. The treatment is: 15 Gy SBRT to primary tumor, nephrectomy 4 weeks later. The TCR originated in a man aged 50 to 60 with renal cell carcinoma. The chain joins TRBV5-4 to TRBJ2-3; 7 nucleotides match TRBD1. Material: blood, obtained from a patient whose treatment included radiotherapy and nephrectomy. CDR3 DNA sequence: TGTGCCAGCAGCCCGACAGGGCAAAGTTACGGTACGCAGTATTTT. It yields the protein CASSPTGQSYGTQYF.